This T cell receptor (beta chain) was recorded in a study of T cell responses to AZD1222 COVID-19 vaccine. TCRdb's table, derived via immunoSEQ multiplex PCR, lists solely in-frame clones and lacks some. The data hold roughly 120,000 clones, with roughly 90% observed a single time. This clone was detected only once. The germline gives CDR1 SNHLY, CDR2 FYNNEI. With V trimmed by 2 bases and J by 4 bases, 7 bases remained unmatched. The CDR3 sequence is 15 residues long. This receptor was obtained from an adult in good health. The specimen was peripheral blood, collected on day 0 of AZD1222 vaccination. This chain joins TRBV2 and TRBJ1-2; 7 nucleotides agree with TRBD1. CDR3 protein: CASSEREGGTYGYTF. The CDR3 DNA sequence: TGTGCCAGCAGTGAAAGGGAAGGGGGCACCTATGGCTACACCTTC.